The rows below give T cell receptor beta chains drawn from one sample of a study of blood T cell repertoires in COVID-19. The repertoire was sequenced with immunoSEQ multiplex PCR; TCRdb's copy has only in-frame clones and lacks some. Of 120,000 to 150,000 clones detected, roughly 84% appear once; the ten largest clones hold approximately 5%. Sequencing was done on a sample of peripheral blood. Receptor source: a human donor in a cohort sampled during active COVID-19. Each CDR3 is given with its conserved first and last residue. The order of the fields is J gene, V gene, D gene, clone size, CDR3 DNA, CDR3 protein. D genes are given only for firm matches. For some rows the clone size is stated as once, few or many, or as a class when expanded; others skip it.

TRBJ2-7,TRBV7-3,TRBD1,few,TGTGCCAGCAGCCCCCACTCCCCCGGGACAGGGGTCGAGCAGTACTTC,CASSPHSPGTGVEQYF
TRBJ2-5,TRBV28,TRBD2,.,TGTGCCAGCAGTTTTTTGGTTAGCGGGGGGTCACAAGAGACCCAGTACTTC,CASSFLVSGGSQETQYF
TRBJ1-3,TRBV30,.,.,TGTGCCCTAGGACCGGGAGACTCTGGAAACACCATATATTTT,CALGPGDSGNTIYF
TRBJ2-7,TRBV7-2,TRBD1,.,TGTGCCAGCAGCGCACTGACAGGGGGGTTCGAGCAGTACTTC,CASSALTGGFEQYF
TRBJ2-7,TRBV6-6,.,.,TGTGCCAGCACCCCTCGAGGCGGGGCGCCCTACGAGCAGTACTTC,CASTPRGGAPYEQYF
TRBJ1-6,TRBV5-1,.,.,TGCGCCAGCAGGGACCATCGACAGTTCGCTACTTCACCCCTCCACTTT,CASRDHRQFATSPLHF
TRBJ1-6,TRBV9,.,.,TGTGCCAGCAGCCCGGGGTCCTGGCCCAATTCACCCCTCCACTTT,CASSPGSWPNSPLHF
TRBJ2-1,TRBV6-6,TRBD2,.,TGTGCCAGCAGTAGACCTAGCGGGATCAACAATGAGCAGTTCTTC,CASSRPSGINNEQFF
TRBJ2-1,TRBV7-9,.,.,TGTGCCAGCAGCTTCCCATCCTACAATGAGCAGTTCTTC,CASSFPSYNEQFF
TRBJ2-2,TRBV5-4,TRBD1,.,TGTGCCAGCAGCTTAGACAGGGCAGACGCCGGGGAGCTGTTTTTT,CASSLDRADAGELFF
TRBJ1-2,TRBV30,.,.,TGTGCCTGGAGTGTACTGGAGTATGGCTACACCTTC,CAWSVLEYGYTF
TRBJ2-3,TRBV18,.,.,TGTGCCAGCTCACCGAGAGCGTCAAGCACAGATACGCAGTATTTT,CASSPRASSTDTQYF
TRBJ2-3,TRBV28,.,.,TGTGCCAGCAGTGGGAGGGACAGGAGCACAGATACGCAGTATTTT,CASSGRDRSTDTQYF
TRBJ1-1,TRBV7-9,.,.,TGTGCCAGCAGCCGACAGGCGGTAAACACTGAAGCTTTCTTT,CASSRQAVNTEAFF
TRBJ1-5,TRBV7-9,.,.,TGTGCCAGCAGCCCCACAGGGAATCAGCCCCAGCATTTT,CASSPTGNQPQHF
TRBJ2-3,TRBV7-2,TRBD2,.,TGTGCCAGCAGCTTAGGACTAGCGGTTGATACGCAGTATTTT,CASSLGLAVDTQYF
TRBJ2-3,TRBV7-3,TRBD2,.,TGTGCCAGCAGCTCCCCGGGTAGCGGGGGGGCCACAGATACGCAGTATTTT,CASSSPGSGGATDTQYF
TRBJ1-1,TRBV5-1,.,.,TGCGCCAGCAGCCCCGGGGGTCTGTTGAACACTGAAGCTTTCTTT,CASSPGGLLNTEAFF
TRBJ1-1,TRBV30,.,.,TGTGCCTGGAGTAGGAGGGGAGAAACTGAAGCTTTCTTT,CAWSRRGETEAFF
TRBJ1-1,TRBV2,TRBD1,.,TGTGCCAGCGGACCGGACAGGCAGAACACTGAAGCTTTCTTT,CASGPDRQNTEAFF